These 20 T cell receptor beta chains share one sample of origin, sequenced in a study of CD8 T cells in Susac syndrome. An amount of RNA that ranged from roughly 0.45 to 1 ug was reverse transcribed with random hexamers. MiXCR, applied by TCRdb to the immunoSEQ multiplex PCR reads, yields one record per CDR3 protein. The sample consists of 200,000 to 250,000 distinct CDR3 sequences, around 95% of them appearing once. The sequencing sample was made of CD4+ T cells from PBMCs. These receptor sequences come from a human donor with multiple sclerosis.

This rearrangement joins TRBV5-1 to TRBJ2-3, with a tentative D call TRBD2 (6 bases). Per the germline V gene, CDR1 is SGHRS and CDR2 is YFSETQ. Trimming cost V 3 bases and J 1 base, with 18 bases left between them. The CDR3 sequence is 17 residues long. Written as DNA, the CDR3 is TGCGCCAGCAGCTCCTCAGGGAGCGGGTATGGCACAGATACGCAGTATTTT. This sequence encodes CASSSSGSGYGTDTQYF.

The chain joins TRBV11-1 to TRBJ2-3; tentative D call: TRBD2 (6 bases). Germline CDR1 SGHAT, CDR2 FQDESV (reference sequence). Between the trimmed V and J ends, which lost 0 bases and 2 bases, there was a span of 9 bases. CDR3 length: 15 residues. The chain's CDR3 is CASSLAAGPTDTQYF. CDR3 nucleotides: TGTGCCAGCAGCTTAGCGGCGGGGCCCACAGATACGCAGTATTTT.

The CDR3 reads CSVGLQGKAGELFF. CDR3 sequence (DNA): TGCAGCGTTGGACTCCAGGGGAAAGCCGGGGAGCTGTTTTTT. The rearrangement links TRBV29-1 to TRBJ2-2, with a possible D match to TRBD1 (6 bases). This CDR3 is 14 amino acids long. Trimming took 4 bases from V and 6 from J, leaving 15 bases between them. Germline V lookup: CDR1 SQVTM, CDR2 ANQGSEA.

This clonotype was detected only once. CDR3 in amino acids: CASSQSVTSTDTQYF. The CDR3 DNA follows: TGTGCCAGCTCCCAGAGTGTTACTAGCACAGATACGCAGTATTTT. The V gene is TRBV2, the J gene TRBJ2-3; D call uncertain. There are 15 residues in the CDR3. Germline CDR1 reads SNHLY; CDR2 reads FYNNEI. V lost 8 bases and J 0 bases, leaving 15 bases between the germline ends. Together with reference TRBV2 and TRBJ2-3, the CDR3 gives the full variable domain: EPEVTQTPSHQVTQMGQEVILRCVPISNHLYFYWYRQILGQKVEFLVSFYNNEISEKSEIFDDQFSVERPDGSNFTLKIRSTKLEDSAMYFCASSQSVTSTDTQYFGPGTRLTVL.

The chain has TRBV9 and TRBJ1-2, with D possibly TRBD1 on 5 matching bases. Germline CDR1 reads SGDLS; CDR2 reads YYNGEE. The CDR3 is 15 amino acids. V lost 3 bases to trimming and J lost 2 bases, with 14 bases between them. CDR3 amino acids: CASSDAGRRNYGYTF. CDR3 in DNA: TGTGCCAGCAGCGATGCGGGACGGAGAAACTATGGCTACACCTTC.

This clonotype was picked up one time. Written as DNA, the CDR3 is TGTGCCACCGGTAAACAGGGTTCTAGCTCCTACGAGCAGTACTTC. It codes for CATGKQGSSSYEQYF. This sequence joins TRBV15 and TRBJ2-7, with D perhaps matching TRBD1 (6 bases). In germline, CDR1 is LNHNV, CDR2 YYDKDF (reference sequence). The CDR3 spans 15 residues. V was trimmed by 8 bases and J by 0 bases, leaving 17 bases between them.

The V call is TRBV28, the J call TRBJ2-7; 7 nucleotides agree with TRBD2. The CDR3 sequence is 13 residues long. The trim removed 6 bases at V and 0 bases at J, leaving 2 bases unmatched. Per germline, CDR1 MDHEN and CDR2 SYDVKM. CDR3 amino acids: CASRSSGSYEQYF. The CDR3 DNA reads TGTGCCAGCAGGTCTAGCGGCTCCTACGAGCAGTACTTC.

The rearrangement links TRBV12-3 or TRBV12-4 to TRBJ1-6; D is ambiguous. This CDR3 region has 13 residues. The germline V and J ends were trimmed by 1 base and 6 bases, with 4 bases remaining between them. CDR3 residues: CASSLGLNSPLHF. The DNA for the CDR3 is TGTGCCAGCAGTTTAGGACTTAATTCACCCCTCCACTTT.

The chain carries TRBV18 and TRBJ1-5, with D possibly matching TRBD1 (5 bases). Trimming cost V 3 bases and J 5 bases, with 11 bases left between them. Germline V gene sequence: CDR1 KGHSH, CDR2 LQKENI. This CDR3 has 14 residues. CDR3 DNA: TGTGCCAGCTCACCTGGGGGGAAGGATCAGCCCCAGCATTTT. Translation: CASSPGGKDQPQHF. The entire variable domain, with the rest obtained from reference TRBV18 and TRBJ1-5, is as follows: NAGVMQNPRHLVRRRGQEARLRCSPMKGHSHVYWYRQLPEEGLKFMVYLQKENIIDESGMPKERFSAEFPKEGPSILRIQQVVRGDSAAYFCASSPGGKDQPQHFGDGTRLSIL.

This chain connects TRBV12-3 or TRBV12-4 to TRBJ2-1; no firm D call. This CDR3 contains 13 residues. V was trimmed by 2 bases and J by 7 bases, leaving 9 bases between them. In DNA, the CDR3 is TGTGCCAGCAGTTTATCCACATCGAATGAGCAGTTCTTC. This translates into CASSLSTSNEQFF.

The rearrangement links TRBV29-1 to TRBJ1-1, with D unclear. V dropped 3 bases and J dropped 1 base, with 6 bases sitting between them. Germline V gene lookup returns CDR1 SQVTM and CDR2 ANQGSEA. The CDR3 consists of 12 residues. CDR3 in DNA: TGCAGCGTTGACTCTCGGAACACTGAAGCTTTCTTT. It is translated as CSVDSRNTEAFF.

The genes are TRBV2 and TRBJ1-2, with D possibly matching TRBD1 (6 bases). This CDR3 is built from 18 residues. Germline V gene lookup returns CDR1 SNHLY and CDR2 FYNNEI. Trimming pared 7 bases from V and 4 bases from J, leaving 28 bases between. The CDR3 sequence is CASTPTGFVAAKSYGYTF. CDR3 nucleotides: TGTGCCAGCACTCCGACAGGTTTTGTGGCGGCGAAGAGCTATGGCTACACCTTC.

This rearrangement joins TRBV29-1 to TRBJ1-2, with TRBD1 identical over 7 bases. CDR3 size: 13 residues. Germline V gene sequence: CDR1 SQVTM, CDR2 ANQGSEA. The ends lost 1 base at V and 5 bases at J; junction bases unmatched: 4. DNA for the CDR3: TGCAGCGTTGAAGGGGGGACAGATTATGGCTACACCTTC. Its protein is CSVEGGTDYGYTF.

For the CDR3, the DNA is TGCAGTGCTAGAGATGCCCCCGTTAGCGGTGAGCAGTTCTTC. It is translated as CSARDAPVSGEQFF. V gene TRBV20-1 combines with J gene TRBJ2-1; TRBD2 might be the D (6 bases). Trimming pared 0 bases from V and 9 bases from J, leaving 15 bases between. Per germline, CDR1 DFQATT and CDR2 SNEGSKA (reference sequence). The CDR3 length is 14 residues.

CDR3 DNA sequence: TGTGCCAGCAGTAGGGGACAGGCCCAGCATTTT. Its protein is CASSRGQAQHF. The genes are TRBV12-3 or TRBV12-4 and TRBJ1-5, with 8 bases that match TRBD1. This CDR3 has 11 residues. The ends lost 5 bases at V and 11 bases at J; junction bases unmatched: 2.

The chain employs TRBV20-1 and TRBJ2-5, with 8 bases matching TRBD2. The CDR3 runs 16 residues. J gave up 4 bases and V 6 bases, and 16 bases lay outside the gene matches. Per germline, CDR1 DFQATT and CDR2 SNEGSKA (reference sequence). CDR3 loop: CSAIPGGGAGGETQYF. The CDR3 bases are TGCAGTGCCATCCCGGGGGGGGGCGCTGGGGGAGAGACCCAGTACTTC.

This sequence joins TRBV5-4 and TRBJ2-3; D perhaps matches TRBD2 (6 bases). The CDR3 runs 14 residues. With 4 bases removed from V and 1 base from J, the gap between germline ends came to 10 bases. Germline V gene data show CDR1 as SGHNT and CDR2 as YYREEE (reference sequence). The CDR3 here is CASSQRRGTDTQYF. CDR3 DNA: TGTGCCAGCAGCCAAAGGAGGGGCACAGATACGCAGTATTTT.

This chain joins TRBV20-1 and TRBJ1-2, with a tentative D call TRBD1 (6 bases). Germline CDR1 and CDR2: DFQATT and SNEGSKA (reference sequence). Trimming removed 4 bases at V and 5 bases at J, with 11 bases between. The CDR3 runs 12 residues. CDR3 region: CSAIDQGYGYTF. CDR3 in DNA: TGCAGTGCTATTGACCAGGGGTATGGCTACACCTTC.

The chain couples TRBV6-6 to TRBJ2-5; 7 bases fit TRBD1. The CDR3 consists of 14 residues. With 9 bases clipped from V and 2 bases from J, the junction kept 9 bases outside the gene matches. Germline CDR1 is MNHNY and CDR2 is SVGAGI (reference sequence). The CDR3 DNA sequence: TGTGCCAGTACGAGACGACAGGGACAAGAGACCCAGTACTTC. Amino acid sequence: CASTRRQGQETQYF.

This clonotype appeared a few times. The CDR3 spells CSAGGAGLNTEAFF. In nucleotides, the CDR3 is TGCAGTGCTGGGGGGGCAGGGCTAAACACTGAAGCTTTCTTT. J is TRBJ1-1 and V is TRBV20-1; D may be TRBD1 (6 bases). Germline lookup yields CDR1 DFQATT and CDR2 SNEGSKA (reference sequence). The germline V and J ends were trimmed by 5 bases and 2 bases, with 15 bases remaining between them. The CDR3 loop spans 14 amino acids.